What follows is one T cell receptor beta chain and its context. The target antigen is unknown. PCR was performed using 60 Vbeta and 13 Jbeta primers. The table came from immunoSEQ multiplex PCR; TCRdb's copy has only in-frame clones and leaves some out. Among under 200,000 clones listed, 80% to 90% were seen once. These data belong to a study of cytomegalovirus exposure and HLA in healthy donors. Looking at the study overall: Earlier, 150 million to 200 million T cells were analyzed, and over 95 million unique TCR beta sequences were found among them. Whole-study results and caveats: Despite most TCR sequences being rare, some public TCRs occurred in many donors.

Sequencing was carried out using PBMCs. The clonotype was recovered from a woman under 30 in good health and CMV-seronegative.

The CDR3 DNA reads TGTGCTGGCAGCTCCACAGGGAAAGGGCAGGATGGCTACACCTTC. Protein product: CAGSSTGKGQDGYTF. This chain links TRBV7-7 with TRBJ1-2, with a weak D call TRBD1 (6 bases). From germline, CDR1 is SSHAT and CDR2 FNYEAQ (reference sequence). The CDR3 runs 15 residues.